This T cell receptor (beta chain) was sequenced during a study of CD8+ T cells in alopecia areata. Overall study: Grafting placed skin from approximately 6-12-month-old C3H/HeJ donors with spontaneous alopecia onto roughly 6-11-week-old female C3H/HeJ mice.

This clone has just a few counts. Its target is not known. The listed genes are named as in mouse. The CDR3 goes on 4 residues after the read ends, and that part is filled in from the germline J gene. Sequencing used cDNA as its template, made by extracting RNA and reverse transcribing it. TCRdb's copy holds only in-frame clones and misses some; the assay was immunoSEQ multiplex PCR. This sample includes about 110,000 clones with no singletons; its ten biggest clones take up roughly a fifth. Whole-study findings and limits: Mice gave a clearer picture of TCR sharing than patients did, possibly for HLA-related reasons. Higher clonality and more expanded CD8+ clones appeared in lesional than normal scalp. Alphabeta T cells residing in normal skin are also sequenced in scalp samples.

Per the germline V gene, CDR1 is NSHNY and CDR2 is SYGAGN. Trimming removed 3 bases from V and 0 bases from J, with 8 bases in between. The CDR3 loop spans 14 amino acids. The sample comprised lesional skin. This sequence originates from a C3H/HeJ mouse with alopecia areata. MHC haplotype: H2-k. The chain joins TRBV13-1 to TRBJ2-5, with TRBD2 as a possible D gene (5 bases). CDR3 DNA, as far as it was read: TGTGCCAGCAGTGTACTGGATAACCAAGAC. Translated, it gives CASSVLDNQD. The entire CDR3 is CASSVLDNQDTQYF.